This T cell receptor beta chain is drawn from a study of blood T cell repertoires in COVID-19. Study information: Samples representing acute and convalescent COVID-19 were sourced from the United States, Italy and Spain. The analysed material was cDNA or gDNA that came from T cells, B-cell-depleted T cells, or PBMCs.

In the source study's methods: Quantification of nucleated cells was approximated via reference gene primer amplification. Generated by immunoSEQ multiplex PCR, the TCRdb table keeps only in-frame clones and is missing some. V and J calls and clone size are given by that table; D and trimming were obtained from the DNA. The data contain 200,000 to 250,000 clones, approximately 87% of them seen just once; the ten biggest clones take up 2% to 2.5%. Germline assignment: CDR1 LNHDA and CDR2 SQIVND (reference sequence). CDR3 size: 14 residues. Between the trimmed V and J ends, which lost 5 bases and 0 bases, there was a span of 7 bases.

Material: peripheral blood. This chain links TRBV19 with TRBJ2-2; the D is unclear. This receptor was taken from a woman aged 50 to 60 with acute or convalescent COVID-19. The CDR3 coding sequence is TGTGCCAGTAGTGCCCAGGCGAACACCGGGGAGCTGTTTTTT. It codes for CASSAQANTGELFF.